The sequence of this TCR beta chain was determined in a study of vaccination effects on CD4 cells after COVID-19. Study overall: Under the ViraFEST assay, PBMC were stimulated with viral peptide pools so that antigen-specific CD4+ T cells expanded. Sequencing was performed afterwards.

Worth noting for this clone: As yet, its antigen is unknown.

The repertoire was sequenced with immunoSEQ multiplex PCR; TCRdb's copy has only in-frame clones and lacks some. In the table there are tens of thousands of clones, less than 75% of which are singletons. Having been cultured for about 10 days, the cells underwent CD4+ T cell isolation. Either the BNT162b2 or mRNA-1273 vaccine was given to participants in two doses. Sequencing was performed on CD4+ T cells from PBMCs cultured without peptide, taken after COVID-19 vaccination. This clonotype originated in a human donor who received a COVID-19 vaccine.

The CDR3, as DNA: TGTGCCATCTGGGACAGGGGGTCAAGCACAGATACGCAGTATTTT. Amino acid sequence: CAIWDRGSSTDTQYF. The chain couples TRBV6-5 to TRBJ2-3, with 11 positions matching TRBD1. This CDR3 is built from 15 residues. J was trimmed by 0 bases and V by 10 bases; bases with no gene match: 6. Germline V gene data show CDR1 as MNHEY and CDR2 as SVGAGI.